The present TCR beta chain was sequenced within a study of blood T cells in healthy people across ages. The CDR3 runs 14 residues. Germline V gives CDR1 MDHEN, CDR2 SYDVKM. Trimming left V 6 bases short and J 2 bases short, with 13 bases between. This clonotype has a handful of counts. Primers used in a second PCR of roughly 6 to 11 cycles were a sample-barcoded 5' primer and a J-beta primer mix. From the 5' RACE reads, TCRdb called clonotypes with MiXCR, one entry per CDR3 protein. The sample has some 860,000 distinct CDR3 sequences, more than 50% seen once; the top ten hold roughly 24%. The chain recombines TRBV28 with TRBJ1-1; D is unclear. Specimen: blood. This TCR was recovered from a middle-aged man in good health. The CDR3 region is CASSPNRHNTEAFF. CDR3 coding DNA: TGTGCCAGCAGCCCAAACCGACACAACACTGAAGCTTTCTTT.